This TCR beta chain is drawn from a study of early T cells in non-severe SARS-CoV-2 infection. Study-wide background: Sequenced material consisted of bulk RNA (from unsorted whole blood), and chains were unpaired.

This clonotype appeared a few times. In the library, individual cDNA molecules carried attached unique molecular identifiers. TCRdb processed the 5' RACE reads anew with MiXCR; each CDR3 protein has one entry. The repertoire holds just over 95,000 distinct CDR3 sequences, roughly 11% seen once, with approximately 5.3% in the top ten. This clonotype was obtained from an adult who was a healthcare worker with PCR-confirmed SARS-CoV-2 infection or an uninfected control (not recorded which). The sample taken for sequencing was whole blood.

CDR3 amino acids: CASSQERDTWTGLGETQYF. The CDR3 region has the DNA TGTGCCAGCAGCCAAGAAAGAGATACTTGGACAGGGTTGGGAGAGACCCAGTACTTC. The V gene is TRBV3-1, the J gene TRBJ2-5; TRBD1 aligns across 8 bases. Trimming at V came to 0 bases and at J to 4 bases, leaving 16 bases not matched to a gene. Germline CDR1 LGHDT, CDR2 YNNKEL (reference sequence). The CDR3 has 19 amino acids.